This T cell receptor beta chain originates from a study of T-cell memory formation after mild COVID-19. Overall study: Each donor largely had its own TCR clusters. Whole-study results and caveats: Most CD4+ clones that shrank were in CM and EM, while CD8+ ones turned up in EMRA. Clones contracting day 15 to 85 were balanced CD4/CD8; later expanders leaned CD4+.

Concerning this clonotype: The target antigen is unknown.

Germline V gene data show CDR1 as SGHRS and CDR2 as YFSETQ. Trimming took off 4 bases at V and 4 bases at J, with 12 bases between the two ends. The CDR3 covers 13 residues. A single record per CDR3 protein comes from TCRdb applying MiXCR to the 5' RACE reads. The table shows roughly 310,000 distinct CDR3 sequences, with less than 20% occurring only once. The clonotype comes from a man younger than 35 who had mild COVID-19 (a few samples of this study predate the infection). Cell type and time point are not known. Sequencing was performed on PBMCs or a T cell subset sorted from them (not recorded which). V and J are TRBV5-1 and TRBJ2-7; D is ambiguous. The CDR3 DNA reads as TGCGCCAGCAGCCTCCGGATTGAATACGAGCAGTACTTC. Its translation: CASSLRIEYEQYF. Full variable domain (outside the CDR3, taken from reference TRBV5-1 and TRBJ2-7): KAGVTQTPRYLIKTRGQQVTLSCSPISGHRSVSWYQQTPGQGLQFLFEYFSETQRNKGNFPGRFSGRQFSNSRSEMNVSTLELGDSALYLCASSLRIEYEQYFGPGTRLTVT.